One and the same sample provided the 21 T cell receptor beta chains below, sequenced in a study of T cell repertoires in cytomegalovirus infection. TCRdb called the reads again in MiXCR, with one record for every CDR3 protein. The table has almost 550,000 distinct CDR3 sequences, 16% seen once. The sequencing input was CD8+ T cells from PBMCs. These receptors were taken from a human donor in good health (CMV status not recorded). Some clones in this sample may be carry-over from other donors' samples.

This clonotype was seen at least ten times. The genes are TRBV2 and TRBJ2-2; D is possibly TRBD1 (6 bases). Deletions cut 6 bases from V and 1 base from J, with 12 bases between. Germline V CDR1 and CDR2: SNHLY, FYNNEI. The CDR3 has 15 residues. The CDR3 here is CASRETGVNTGELFF. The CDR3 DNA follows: TGTGCCAGCAGGGAGACAGGTGTGAACACCGGGGAGCTGTTTTTT.

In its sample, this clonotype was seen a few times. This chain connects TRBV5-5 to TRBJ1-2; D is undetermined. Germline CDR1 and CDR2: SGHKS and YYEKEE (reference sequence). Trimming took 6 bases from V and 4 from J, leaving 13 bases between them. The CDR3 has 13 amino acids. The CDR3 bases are TGTGCCAGCACCCTTGATGGTATCTATGGCTACACCTTC. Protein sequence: CASTLDGIYGYTF. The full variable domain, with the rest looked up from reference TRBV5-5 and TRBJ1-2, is DAGVTQSPTHLIKTRGQQVTLRCSPISGHKSVSWYQQVLGQGPQFIFQYYEKEERGRGNFPDRFSARQFPNYSSELNVNALLLGDSALYLCASTLDGIYGYTFGSGTRLTVV.

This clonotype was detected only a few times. The CDR3 DNA reads TGTGCCAGCGGCATAGGAGGCCTGGGTAATTCACCCCTCCACTTT. Its translation is CASGIGGLGNSPLHF. The chain is built from TRBV11-2 and TRBJ1-6; no clear D gene. Germline-derived CDR1 and CDR2 are SGHAT and FQNNGV. Trimming removed 8 bases from V and 6 bases from J, with 17 bases in between. The CDR3 spans 15 residues.

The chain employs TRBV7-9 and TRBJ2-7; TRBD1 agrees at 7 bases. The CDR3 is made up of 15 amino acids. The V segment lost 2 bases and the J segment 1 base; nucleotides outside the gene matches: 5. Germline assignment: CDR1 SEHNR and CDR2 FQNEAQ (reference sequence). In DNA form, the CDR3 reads TGTGCCAGCAGCTTACCCCGGACAGGTTCCTACGAGCAGTACTTC. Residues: CASSLPRTGSYEQYF.

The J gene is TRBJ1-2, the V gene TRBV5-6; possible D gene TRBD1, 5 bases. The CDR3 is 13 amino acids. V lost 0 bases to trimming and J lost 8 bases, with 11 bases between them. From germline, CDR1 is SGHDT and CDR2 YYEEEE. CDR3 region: CASSLAWGRGYTF. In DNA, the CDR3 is TGTGCCAGCAGCTTGGCCTGGGGCCGGGGCTACACCTTC.

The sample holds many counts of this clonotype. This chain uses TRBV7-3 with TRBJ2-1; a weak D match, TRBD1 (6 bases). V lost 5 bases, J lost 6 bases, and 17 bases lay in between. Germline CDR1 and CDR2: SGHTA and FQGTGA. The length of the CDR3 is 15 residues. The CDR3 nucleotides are TGTGCCAGCAGCCCGAGGGGGTCCTCCCGCAATGAGCAGTTCTTC. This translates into CASSPRGSSRNEQFF.

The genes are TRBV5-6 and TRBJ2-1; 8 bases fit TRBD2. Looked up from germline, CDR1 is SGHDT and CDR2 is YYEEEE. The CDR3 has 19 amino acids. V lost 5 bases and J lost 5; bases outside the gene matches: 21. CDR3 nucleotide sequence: TGTGCCAGCAGGTCACCCGGGGTTTTCGAAGCGGGAGAGGACAATGAGCAGTTCTTC. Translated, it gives CASRSPGVFEAGEDNEQFF.

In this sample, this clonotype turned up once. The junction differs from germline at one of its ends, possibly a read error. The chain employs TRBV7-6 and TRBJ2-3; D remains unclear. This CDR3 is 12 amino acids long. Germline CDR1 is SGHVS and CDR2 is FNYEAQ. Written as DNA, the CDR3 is TGTGCAAGCAGCTACCTTACAGAGACGCAGTATTTT. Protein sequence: CASSYLTETQYF.

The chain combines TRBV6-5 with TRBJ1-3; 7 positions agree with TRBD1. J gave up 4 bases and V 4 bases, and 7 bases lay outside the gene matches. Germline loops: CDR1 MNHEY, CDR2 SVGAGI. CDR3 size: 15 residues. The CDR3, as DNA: TGTGCCAGCAGTTCTCGTGACAGGGCAGGAAACACCATATATTTT. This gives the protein CASSSRDRAGNTIYF.

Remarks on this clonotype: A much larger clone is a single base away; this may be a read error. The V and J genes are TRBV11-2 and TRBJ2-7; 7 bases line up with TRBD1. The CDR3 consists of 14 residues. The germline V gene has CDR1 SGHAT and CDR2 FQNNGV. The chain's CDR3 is CASSFGTEGYELYF. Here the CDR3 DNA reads TGTGCCAGCAGCTTCGGGACAGAAGGATACGAGCTGTACTTC.

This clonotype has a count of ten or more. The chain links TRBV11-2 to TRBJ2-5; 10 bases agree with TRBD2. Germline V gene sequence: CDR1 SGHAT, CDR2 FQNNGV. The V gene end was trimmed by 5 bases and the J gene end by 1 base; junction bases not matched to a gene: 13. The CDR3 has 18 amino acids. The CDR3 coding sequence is TGTGCCAGCAGCCTTGGTCGTACTAGCGGGGTGTTCCAAGAGACCCAGTACTTC. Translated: CASSLGRTSGVFQETQYF. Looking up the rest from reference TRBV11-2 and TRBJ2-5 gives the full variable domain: EAGVAQSPRYKIIEKRQSVAFWCNPISGHATLYWYQQILGQGPKLLIQFQNNGVVDDSQLPKDRFSAERLKGVDSTLKIQPAKLEDSAVYLCASSLGRTSGVFQETQYFGPGTRLLVL.

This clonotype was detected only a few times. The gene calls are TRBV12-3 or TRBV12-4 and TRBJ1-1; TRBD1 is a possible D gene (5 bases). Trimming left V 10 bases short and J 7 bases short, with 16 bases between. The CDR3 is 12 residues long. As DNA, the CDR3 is TGTGCCATCAGACCGGGGGGACTTGAAGCTTTCTTT. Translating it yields CAIRPGGLEAFF.

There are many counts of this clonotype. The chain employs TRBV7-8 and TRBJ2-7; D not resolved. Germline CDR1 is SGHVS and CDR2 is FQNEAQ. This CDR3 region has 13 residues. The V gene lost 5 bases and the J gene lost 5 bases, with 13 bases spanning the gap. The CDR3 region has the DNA TGTGCCAGCAGCCCAAGTGGGGTGCACGAGCAGTACTTC. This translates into CASSPSGVHEQYF.

CDR3 in DNA: TGTGCCAGCAGCAAAAGTGGCAGGGAGTTGGCTTTCTTT. Amino acids: CASSKSGRELAFF. The chain is built from TRBV9 and TRBJ1-1, with D possibly TRBD1 on 5 matching bases. With 4 bases removed from V and 11 bases from J, the gap between germline ends came to 18 bases. Germline loops: CDR1 SGDLS, CDR2 YYNGEE. The CDR3 contains 13 residues.

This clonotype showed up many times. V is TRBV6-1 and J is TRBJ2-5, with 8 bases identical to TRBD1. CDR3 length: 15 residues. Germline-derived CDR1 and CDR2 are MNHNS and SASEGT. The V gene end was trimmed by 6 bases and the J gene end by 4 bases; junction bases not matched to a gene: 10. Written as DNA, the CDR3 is TGTGCCAGCAGCAGGACAGGGTCTTGGGGAGAGACCCAGTACTTC. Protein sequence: CASSRTGSWGETQYF.

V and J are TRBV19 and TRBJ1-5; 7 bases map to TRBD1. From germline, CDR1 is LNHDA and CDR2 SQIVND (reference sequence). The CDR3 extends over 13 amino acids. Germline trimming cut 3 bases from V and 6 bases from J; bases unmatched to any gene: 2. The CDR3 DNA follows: TGTGCCAGTAGTATCGCAGGGGGTCAGCCCCAGCATTTT. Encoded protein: CASSIAGGQPQHF.

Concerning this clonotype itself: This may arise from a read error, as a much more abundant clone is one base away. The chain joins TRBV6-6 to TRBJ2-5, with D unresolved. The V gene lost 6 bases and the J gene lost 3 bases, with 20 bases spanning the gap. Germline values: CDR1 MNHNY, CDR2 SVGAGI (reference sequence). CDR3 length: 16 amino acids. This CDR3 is CASSQSAYPTKETQYF. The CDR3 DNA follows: TGTGCCAGCAGCCAAAGCGCATACCCTACTAAAGAGACCCAGTACTTC.

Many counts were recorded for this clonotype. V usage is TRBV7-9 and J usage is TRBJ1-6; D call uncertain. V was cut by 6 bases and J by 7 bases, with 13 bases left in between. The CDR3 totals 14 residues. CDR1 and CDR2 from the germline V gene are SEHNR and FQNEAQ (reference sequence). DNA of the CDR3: TGTGCCAGCAGACACGCGGGAGGAAATTCACCCCTCCACTTT. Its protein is CASRHAGGNSPLHF.

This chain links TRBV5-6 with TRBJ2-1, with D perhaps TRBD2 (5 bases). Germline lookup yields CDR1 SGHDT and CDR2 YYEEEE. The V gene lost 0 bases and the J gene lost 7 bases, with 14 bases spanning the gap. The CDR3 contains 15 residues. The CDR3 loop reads CASSLGSGWKNEQFF. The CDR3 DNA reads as TGTGCCAGCAGCTTGGGCTCGGGGTGGAAGAATGAGCAGTTCTTC.

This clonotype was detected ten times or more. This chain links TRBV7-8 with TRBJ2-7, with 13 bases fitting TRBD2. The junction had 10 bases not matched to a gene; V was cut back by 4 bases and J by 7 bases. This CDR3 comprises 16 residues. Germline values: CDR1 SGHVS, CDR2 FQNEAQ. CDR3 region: CASSSAGLAGVKEQYF. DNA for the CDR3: TGTGCCAGCAGCTCCGCCGGACTAGCGGGAGTTAAGGAGCAGTACTTC.

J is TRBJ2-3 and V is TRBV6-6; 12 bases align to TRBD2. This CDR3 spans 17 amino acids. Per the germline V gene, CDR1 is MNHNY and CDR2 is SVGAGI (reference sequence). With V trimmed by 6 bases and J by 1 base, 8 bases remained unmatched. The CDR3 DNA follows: TGTGCCAGCAGCTCCGGGACTAGCGGGTGGGGCACAGATACGCAGTATTTT. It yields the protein CASSSGTSGWGTDTQYF.